Presented here are 14 T cell receptor beta chains from one specimen sequenced in a study of T cells in localized non-small cell lung cancer. Only in-frame clones appear in the TCRdb table, and some are missing; sequencing was by immunoSEQ multiplex PCR. The sample consists of 90,000 to 95,000 clones, over 80% of them appearing once. This sample comprised peripheral blood, obtained before any cancer treatment. These receptors came from a man aged 40-75 years with stage I squamous cell lung carcinoma.

The chain uses TRBV6-5 and TRBJ1-2; TRBD1 agrees at 8 bases. This CDR3 has 15 amino acids. Germline V gene lookup returns CDR1 MNHEY and CDR2 SVGAGI. The V gene end was trimmed by 2 bases and the J gene end by 4 bases; junction bases not matched to a gene: 6. CDR3 DNA sequence: TGTGCCAGCAGTTACGCAGGGGGCGACCCCTATGGCTACACCTTC. Translating gives CASSYAGGDPYGYTF.

On this clone itself: This specimen includes other DNA sequences encoding the same CDR3. This chain uses TRBV5-1 with TRBJ2-2, with D unclear. V lost 2 bases and J lost 2, with 4 bases in between. The CDR3 extends over 13 amino acids. Germline CDR1 and CDR2: SGHRS and YFSETQ. The CDR3 DNA is TGCGCCAGCAGCTTAACCAACACCGGGGAGCTGTTTTTT. It is translated as CASSLTNTGELFF.

This sequence joins TRBV4-1 and TRBJ1-4, with unresolved D. Germline values: CDR1 MGHRA, CDR2 YSYEKL. This CDR3 has 14 amino acids. Trimming stripped 0 bases from V and 11 bases from J, with 13 bases between. The CDR3 loop reads CASSQDLRGRKLFF. The CDR3 region has the DNA TGCGCCAGCAGCCAAGATCTTCGAGGGCGGAAACTGTTTTTT.

J is TRBJ2-1 and V is TRBV5-1; TRBD1 matches 8 bases. V dropped 2 bases and J dropped 5; count of bases not matched to a gene: 3. There are 14 residues in the CDR3. Looked up from germline, CDR1 is SGHRS and CDR2 is YFSETQ. CDR3 amino acids: CASSLQGEDNEQFF. In DNA form, the CDR3 reads TGCGCCAGCAGCTTACAGGGGGAGGACAATGAGCAGTTCTTC.

The chain joins TRBV27 to TRBJ2-7; D uncertain. CDR1 and CDR2 from the germline V gene are MNHEY and SMNVEV (reference sequence). The CDR3 contains 11 residues. The V gene lost 2 bases and the J gene lost 4 bases, with 3 bases spanning the gap. CDR3 nucleotides: TGTGCCAGCAGTTTAAGATACGAGCAGTACTTC. As protein: CASSLRYEQYF.

The rearrangement links TRBV6-5 to TRBJ1-2; 7 nucleotides align to TRBD1. Germline V gives CDR1 MNHEY, CDR2 SVGAGI. The CDR3 totals 14 residues. Unmatched junction bases numbered 5, after V lost 2 bases and J lost 5 bases. The CDR3 spells CASSYPGQPYGYTF. The CDR3 region has the DNA TGTGCCAGCAGTTACCCGGGACAGCCTTATGGCTACACCTTC.

The chain combines TRBV7-2 with TRBJ2-7; no reliable D call. V was clipped by 5 bases and J by 0 bases, with 5 bases between them. Germline loops: CDR1 SGHTA, CDR2 FQGNSA. The CDR3 runs to 12 residues. As DNA, the CDR3 is TGTGCCAGCAGCCTTATCTCCTACGAGCAGTACTTC. It translates to CASSLISYEQYF.

The CDR3 coding sequence is TGTGCCAGCAGTGAAGCCTTAGACAGTCCTACCACCGGGGAGCTGTTTTTT. This gives the protein CASSEALDSPTTGELFF. The chain carries TRBV2 and TRBJ2-2; possibly TRBD1 for D (5 bases). This CDR3 is 17 amino acids long. Germline V CDR1 and CDR2: SNHLY, FYNNEI. V lost 0 bases to trimming and J lost 4 bases, with 15 bases between them.

This sequence joins TRBV7-2 and TRBJ1-6; a possible D gene is TRBD1 (6 bases). The V end was cut by 3 bases, the J end by 10 bases, with 13 bases between. CDR3 length equals 14 residues. Germline V lookup: CDR1 SGHTA, CDR2 FQGNSA. As DNA, the CDR3 is TGTGCCAGCAGCTTTACAGGGTTGGGGTCACCCCTCCACTTT. Translating it yields CASSFTGLGSPLHF.

The chain employs TRBV7-9 and TRBJ1-5; 7 nucleotides agree with TRBD1. CDR1 is SEHNR and CDR2 is FQNEAQ in the germline V gene (reference sequence). The length of the CDR3 is 15 residues. Losses at the gene ends were 1 base for V and 0 bases for J; bases not matched to a gene: 0. As DNA, the CDR3 is TGTGCCAGCAGCTTAGGACAGGGTAGCAATCAGCCCCAGCATTTT. It encodes CASSLGQGSNQPQHF.

CDR3 DNA: TGCGCCAGCAGCCGACAGGGTCGGGAGTCCAAAGAGACCCAGTACTTC. This encodes CASSRQGRESKETQYF. This chain uses TRBV5-1 with TRBJ2-5; possible D gene TRBD1, 7 bases. Trimming stripped 4 bases from V and 3 bases from J, with 19 bases between. This CDR3 is built from 16 residues. Per the germline V gene, CDR1 is SGHRS and CDR2 is YFSETQ.

The chain carries TRBV7-2 and TRBJ1-1, with D possibly matching TRBD1 (6 bases). Trimming cost V 5 bases and J 11 bases, with 12 bases left between them. This CDR3 spans 11 amino acids. The germline V gene encodes CDR1 SGHTA and CDR2 FQGNSA. The CDR3 spells CASSRDTPAFF. The CDR3 bases are TGTGCCAGCAGCCGGGACACCCCGGCTTTCTTT.

This chain joins TRBV5-4 and TRBJ2-7; 8 nucleotides line up with TRBD2. This CDR3 is 16 amino acids long. CDR1 SGHNT and CDR2 YYREEE come from the germline V gene (reference sequence). V gave up 2 bases and J gave up 7 bases; unmatched junction bases: 14. The chain's CDR3 is CASSLPHSGVVREQYF. For the CDR3, the DNA is TGTGCCAGCAGCTTACCCCATAGCGGGGTCGTTAGAGAGCAGTACTTC.

V is TRBV29-1 and J is TRBJ1-1; D call uncertain. This CDR3 comprises 12 residues. CDR1 and CDR2 from the germline V gene are SQVTM and ANQGSEA. V lost 7 bases and J 3 bases, leaving 12 bases between the germline ends. The CDR3 is CSASMGYTEAFF. The CDR3 DNA follows: TGCAGCGCCAGTATGGGGTACACTGAAGCTTTCTTT.